In its sample, the clone carrying this T cell receptor (beta chain) was seen many times. Antigen unknown. The sample comes from a study of read filtering for tumor transcriptome and immune sequencing. Study summary: Revised staging placed roughly 8 patients in R-ISS I, 15 to 20 in II, six or seven in III. General study results and limits: IR-seq and RNA-seq agreed better without single-read clonotypes. Around 82% of IR-seq clonotypes had a single read, yet these held about 3.5% of reads. IR-seq captured clonotypes deeper and more reliably than RNA-seq.

The CDR3 totals 13 residues. The V segment lost 7 bases and the J segment 2 bases; nucleotides outside the gene matches: 4. The germline V gene encodes CDR1 SQVTM and CDR2 ANQGSEA. From approximately 400 ng of RNA, a library with molecular barcoded alpha/delta and beta/gamma adaptors was made. Each CDR3 protein is one row after TCRdb ran MiXCR on the reads. The sample carries roughly 130,000 distinct CDR3 sequences, 10% to 15% recorded once. Sequenced: a population of CD138-negative cells sorted from bone marrow. This sequence was found in a donor at least 40 years old with multiple myeloma. This sequence joins TRBV29-1 and TRBJ2-7; 11 positions match TRBD2. Here the CDR3 reads CSGQTSGAYEQYF. CDR3 DNA: TGCAGCGGACAGACTAGCGGGGCCTACGAGCAGTACTTC.